This T cell receptor (beta chain) was recovered during a study of cytomegalovirus exposure and HLA in healthy donors (dated by TCRdb to 2017 to 2019). Background for the entire study: According to an earlier analysis of 450 to 650 of the donors, roughly 180 million T cells yielded 100 million or so unique TCR beta sequences and about 300 Gb of sequence data. Around 300 gigabases of sequencing data and approximately 93 million unique TCR sequences were included in an early release covering about 700 HLA-typed donors. Among the roughly 400 genotyped donors, roughly 80% belonged to the genetic ancestry cluster associated with self-reported Caucasian donors. The study aimed to test whether cataloging public T cell receptors could reveal signatures of past pathogen exposure. The study profiled the T cell repertoires of under 700 subjects by immunosequencing and related them to cytomegalovirus serostatus. Besides the first cohort of approximately 710 subjects, a separate validation cohort made up of 120 or so different subjects was used. To predict cytomegalovirus infection status, the study brought together high-throughput TCR immunosequencing, statistical association of individual TCRs with disease status, and machine learning. A later analysis re-examined previously published TCR beta repertoires from just over 650 donors and added high-resolution HLA genotyping to investigate patterns of TCR occurrence. In the later analysis, no new phenotypic data were used to find candidate immune exposures; instead, reliance was placed on TCR beta sequences and their occurrence across donors. In an earlier analysis of 500 to 650 of the donors, high-throughput TCR beta sequencing was used to judge whether each TCR beta V gene segment behaved as functional or pseudogenic. Donor age, sex, ethnicity and CMV serostatus were collected together with the repertoire data. A later genetic analysis took genome-wide SNP genotypes for about 65% of the 666 donors and used that subset as a discovery cohort. Every repertoire in the discovery cohort had been generated on one and the same sequencing platform. HLA typing included class I and class II loci at four-digit resolution. Typing coverage varied by locus: roughly 620-640 donors for A, B, C, DRB1 and DQB1; 500 to 550 for DQA1; about 590 for DPA1; some 470 for DPB1. Roughly five DR-DQ haplotypes were treated as single units for association and clustering because of strong linkage in the cohort. Across 300 to 500 genotyped donors of the cohort, an average of approximately 240,000 unique TCR beta nucleotide sequences per donor were sequenced, and roughly a sixth of those sequences were non-productive.

For this clone: Its specific antigen is unknown. No much larger clone exists at a distance of one base, and base qualities are not known.

In total, 666 healthy bone marrow donors made up the cohort. All cohort members were sampled while nominally healthy, although unrecorded immune exposures were likely present. The donor tested CMV seropositive, placing the donor among the 289 seropositive members of the cohort. Each donor provided a peripheral blood sample, and peripheral blood mononuclear cells were used for TCR beta sequencing. Genomic DNA extraction from the blood cell samples was performed with the Qiagen DNeasy Blood Extraction Kit. The study at large found these results: Because counts were too low, about 18 rarely observed V segments, including chromosome 9 orphons, were excluded from the earlier analysis of 587 of the donors. In a later genetic analysis, fewer N-insertions in productive TCRs were reported among donors in an Asian-associated ancestry cluster than the approximately 670-donor mean. Linkage disequilibrium might explain the correlated functional status among segregating V segments, but an unknown experimental factor could not be excluded. Because some donors lacked HLA typing at each locus, the association tests relied only on the typed subset. According to a later analysis, most CMV-associated TCR beta chains appeared to be HLA-restricted, and the HLA associations seemed to be driven largely by CMV exposure. A few of the identified cytomegalovirus-associated TCR beta chains were confirmed in vitro to be specific for cytomegalovirus antigens. The study listed over 150 TCR beta chains as associated with cytomegalovirus. When HLA alleles, especially DR and DQ, strongly co-occurred, attributing TCR associations to individual alleles was difficult. While some public TCRs were present in many individuals, most TCR sequences turned up only very rarely across donors. A group of highly shared sequence variants was considered likely to be a technical artifact of the sequencing pipeline. In a later genetic analysis, a missense DCLRE1C variant was associated with V-gene and J-gene trimming of TCR beta chains, and the association was replicated in an independent cohort. A further reported finding was that TCR beta sequences accurately predicted the HLA-A and HLA-B alleles for most subjects in the first cohort. Immune exposure information for the cohort was limited to CMV serostatus. A later analysis reported that several top co-occurrence clusters appeared linked to parvovirus B19, influenza, CMV and Epstein-Barr virus. The classifier was reported to diagnose cytomegalovirus status with high specificity and sensitivity in both the original cohort and the validation cohort. In a later analysis, more than 15,000 TCR beta sequences were associated with specific HLA alleles at a false discovery rate of 0.05. In this cohort, only TCR beta chains were sequenced, and detectable features were limited by the absence of alpha or paired-chain data. In an earlier analysis of more than 450 of the donors, most TCR beta V segments were observed in productive rearrangements about 87% or about 30% of the time, broadly matching IMGT annotations. Sequencing depth was assumed to be roughly uniform across donors in the presence/absence analyses, though that assumption may not hold. In a later analysis, HLA-associated TCR beta chains showed more clonal expansion and lower generation probabilities than non-associated chains that were equally common. According to the authors, the approach could potentially be generalized to other disease states and immunological phenotypes. In a later analysis, the rate of TCR association differed among HLA loci, with DRB1 alleles having the most associated TCRs and HLA-C alleles having the fewest.

Libraries were made using the immunoSEQ multiplex PCR assay. A mixture of 60 forward primers for TCR Vbeta segments and 13 reverse primers for TCR Jbeta segments was used in the multiplex PCR. The CDR3 region of rearranged TCR beta genes was amplified from genomic DNA by a multiplex PCR assay. The Illumina HiSeq System was used to sequence the amplified TCR beta libraries as 87-base-pair reads. For the original study's pipeline: In a later analysis, about 80 million unique TCR beta chains were counted across the roughly 670 repertoires, and roughly 10 million of these chains were shared by at least two donors. To remove PCR and sequencing errors, raw reads were error-corrected and collapsed into unique sequences using a nearest-neighbor algorithm that merged closely related sequences. To assign V, D and J gene segments, CDR3 sequences were aligned to IMGT reference sequences. Each retained sequence needed at least a six-nucleotide match to both a V gene segment and a J gene segment. Rearrangements were called productive when the CDR3 lacked stop codons and stayed in frame with V and J; all others were non-productive. Following IMGT convention, CDR3 was defined as the stretch from the second conserved V-encoded cysteine to the conserved J-encoded phenylalanine. The earlier analysis of 587 of the donors excluded sequences that lacked an unambiguous match to a single V gene segment. An earlier analysis of 587 of the donors called V segments functional above 56.7% productive rearrangements and segregating when the between-donor standard deviation exceeded 5%. A statistical classification framework was developed to diagnose cytomegalovirus status using the catalog of TCR beta chain sequences. In a later analysis, V and J genes were assigned by comparing TCR nucleotide sequences against IMGT/GENE-DB human TR gene sequences. A later analysis assigned CDR3 sequences and most-parsimonious VDJ recombination scenarios with the TCRdist pipeline. In a later analysis, every TCR beta chain was defined by the combination of its CDR3 amino acid sequence and its V-gene family, and reads without a unique V-gene family were dropped. A later analysis removed roughly 590 highly shared, low-generation-probability nucleotide sequences to deal with suspected cross-contamination and a sequencing artifact. In a later analysis, a clonal expansion index was calculated for each public chain from normalized within-repertoire ranks of inferred template counts. In a later analysis, generation probabilities were computed using a VDJ recombination model fitted to out-of-frame rearrangements, and the results were checked against IGoR. A later analysis scored TCR-TCR, TCR-HLA and TCR-CMV co-occurrence with hypergeometric tests, applying a repertoire-size bias correction to TCR pairs. A later analysis estimated false discovery rates by permuting HLA or CMV assignments 20 times. In a later analysis, co-occurring TCRs were grouped with DBSCAN, and TCRdist sequence similarity was added when clustering was performed within HLA-allele-positive subsets. For co-occurrence clustering, repertoires with fewer than 30,000 or more than 120,000 public chains were excluded, along with 4 to 6 repertoires with anomalous nucleotide sharing. Entries here come from immuneACCESS through TCRdb and include only in-frame sequences with V and J called. Some clones fail to appear in such tables; in the studies checked, an unresolved V gene covers under half of the shortfall, and the cause of the remainder is unknown. That table furnishes V, J and clone size, whereas the DNA furnished D and trimming. Counted in this sample were approximately 170,000 clones; roughly four fifths of them appeared once. About 1.9% of the sample lies in the top ten.

The receptor was derived from a woman in her 30s in good health and CMV-seropositive. Sequenced input: PBMCs.

The sequence in DNA is TGTGCCAGTCGCCGGGACACTAATAACTATGGCTACACCTTC. This is translated as CASRRDTNNYGYTF. The V gene is TRBV25-1 and the J gene is TRBJ1-2; TRBD1 is perhaps the D gene, given 6 matching bases. The V and J ends are trimmed by 9 bases and 1 base, leaving 15 bases between them. For CDR1 and CDR2, the germline V gene lists MGHDK and SYGVNS. From cysteine to phenylalanine, the CDR3 is 14 amino acids long. Only the CDR3 portion is preserved as DNA: 42 bases, with reading frame beginning at the first base.